This T cell receptor (beta chain) was sequenced in a study of cytomegalovirus exposure and HLA in healthy donors. Broader study findings: A later analysis linked a missense DCLRE1C variant to TCR beta V- and J-gene trimming.

V gave up 3 bases and J gave up 2 bases; unmatched junction bases: 14. The germline V gene has CDR1 GTSNPN and CDR2 SVGIG (reference sequence). The CDR3 extends over 17 amino acids. Notes on this clone: The antigen is undetermined.

Amplification used 60 Vbeta primers and 13 Jbeta primers. Using immunoSEQ multiplex PCR, the repertoire was profiled, and TCRdb retains in-frame clones only, with some absent. This table holds about 200,000 clones, 75% to 85% found once. The source of this sequence is a woman aged 25 to 39 in good health and CMV-seropositive. The specimen was PBMCs. The gene calls are TRBV30 and TRBJ2-3; TRBD1 matches 7 bases. DNA of the CDR3: TGTGCCTGGAGCCCCCTCCACAGGGGTTGGGACACAGATACGCAGTATTTT. Its translation: CAWSPLHRGWDTDTQYF.